This TCR beta chain emerged from a study of T-cell memory formation after mild COVID-19. The wider study: The two donors had largely donor-specific TCR clusters.

V was pared by 4 bases and J by 5 bases, with 15 bases between. The CDR3 has 14 residues. Germline values: CDR1 SGHRS, CDR2 YFSETQ. Study-wide findings and caveats: Clones shrinking between day 15 and 85 showed a balanced CD4/CD8 split, and those that grew later tilted toward CD4+. Memory sampled before infection contained some responding clones, suggesting cross-reactive memory joined.

For this clonotype: Antigen: not known.

TCRdb recomputed calls from the 5' RACE reads with MiXCR, one row per CDR3 protein. Of around 250,000 distinct CDR3 sequences listed, about a sixth are singletons. Sequences were obtained from PBMCs or a T cell subset sorted from them (not recorded which). This receptor was identified in a man aged 18 to 35 who had mild COVID-19 (a few samples of this study predate the infection). Cell type and time point are not known. V gene TRBV5-1 combines with J gene TRBJ1-1; D might be TRBD1 (5 bases). The CDR3, as DNA: TGCGCCAGCAGCCCCCCAGGGAAATGGACTGAAGCTTTCTTT. It codes for CASSPPGKWTEAFF.